This paragraph covers one TCR beta chain sequence. Libraries were prepared by immunoSEQ multiplex PCR; TCRdb keeps only in-frame clonotypes and omits some of them. The sample contains a few hundred thousand clones, more than 75% of which appear only once. This sample is part of a study of blood T cell repertoires in COVID-19. The receptor comes from a woman between 50 and 59 years old who had recovered from COVID-19. Sequenced input: PBMCs or T cells enriched from blood (not recorded which).

CDR3 DNA: TGTGCCTGGAGCTCCCAGTCTCTCTATGGCTACACCTTC. It specifies CAWSSQSLYGYTF. The V and J genes are TRBV30 and TRBJ1-2, with D hard to call. The CDR3 sequence is 13 residues long. CDR1 GTSNPN and CDR2 SVGIG come from the germline V gene (reference sequence). V lost 3 bases and J lost 4, with 12 bases in between.